A selection of T cell receptor beta chains follows, all from one sample in a study of graft-versus-host responses after intestinal transplantation. The table came from immunoSEQ multiplex PCR; TCRdb's copy has only in-frame clones and leaves some out. Of about 130,000 clones in the sample, around 90% are singletons; the top ten hold roughly 0.19%. Their target antigens are unknown. Sequenced here: unstimulated CD4+ T cells sorted from spleen or lymph node cells, sampled before intestinal transplant. Receptor source: a human donor who received an intestinal transplant. The CDR3 runs from the conserved cysteine through the conserved F or W. D genes are given only for firm matches. Clone size is shown for a subset of rows, as once, few, many or a class of expanded clone.

V gene,clone size,CDR3 length,J gene,D gene,CDR3 protein,CDR3 DNA
TRBV7-9,.,12,TRBJ2-1,.,CASSPTTNEQFF,TGTGCCAGCAGTCCGACGACCAATGAGCAGTTCTTC
TRBV19,.,15,TRBJ2-1,TRBD2,CASSMTSGSYNEQFF,TGTGCCAGTAGTATGACTAGCGGCTCCTACAATGAGCAGTTCTTC
TRBV11-2,.,14,TRBJ2-5,.,CASSPGTPQETQYF,TGTGCCAGCAGCCCAGGGACACCCCAAGAGACCCAGTACTTC
TRBV11-2,.,13,TRBJ1-6,.,CASSLNNWSPLHF,TGTGCCAGCAGCTTGAATAATTGGTCACCCCTCCACTTT
TRBV28,.,14,TRBJ1-2,.,CASSLRPGNYGYTF,TGTGCCAGCAGTTTACGTCCAGGGAACTATGGCTACACCTTC
TRBV11-2,.,16,TRBJ2-7,TRBD2,CASSLVHAGGGLEQYF,TGTGCCAGCAGCTTAGTCCACGCGGGAGGGGGCCTTGAGCAGTACTTC
TRBV25-1,.,18,TRBJ1-2,.,CASSESTSSPGRSYGYTF,TGTGCCAGCAGTGAATCGACCTCCTCTCCCGGACGGAGCTATGGCTACACCTTC
TRBV9,.,15,TRBJ1-2,.,CASSVVGRGTYGYTF,TGTGCCAGCAGCGTAGTCGGGCGAGGGACTTATGGCTACACCTTC
TRBV6-6,.,15,TRBJ1-3,.,CASRPLGGIWNTIYF,TGTGCCAGCAGGCCCCTCGGGGGAATTTGGAACACCATATATTTT
TRBV5-4,once,16,TRBJ2-5,TRBD2,CASSWTSGRAVETQYF,TGTGCCAGCAGCTGGACTAGCGGGAGGGCCGTAGAGACCCAGTACTTC
TRBV10-3,.,14,TRBJ2-5,.,CAITATGRQETQYF,TGTGCCATCACGGCTACAGGTAGACAAGAGACCCAGTACTTC